This is a list of T cell receptor beta chains from one sample in a study of cytomegalovirus exposure and HLA in healthy donors. Using immunoSEQ multiplex PCR, the repertoire was profiled, and TCRdb retains in-frame clones only, with some absent. Its clone listing holds 30,000 to 40,000 clones. The sample was PBMCs. The receptors stem from a woman aged 40 to 50 in good health and CMV-seropositive. Both conserved end residues are part of each CDR3. A D gene is named only where the DNA matches it firmly. For some rows the clone size is stated as once, few or many, or as a class when expanded; others skip it.

d_call	v_call	clone_size	j_call	cdr3_nt	cdr3_aa
NA	TRBV11-1	NA	TRBJ2-7	TGTGCCAGCAGTTGGAGCAGGGGGGCCTACGAGCAGTACTTC	CASSWSRGAYEQYF
TRBD2	TRBV10-3	NA	TRBJ2-5	TGTGCCATCAGTGAACGGGAGCGGGAGGTAGGGGAGACCCAGTACTTC	CAISEREREVGETQYF
NA	TRBV7-9	NA	TRBJ1-1	TGTGCCAGCAGCTCACCCGACAGAAGGAACACTGAAGCTTTCTTT	CASSSPDRRNTEAFF
NA	TRBV7-9	NA	TRBJ1-2	TGTGCCAGCAGCTTTTGGGATATTCGGGGAGGCTACACCTTC	CASSFWDIRGGYTF
NA	TRBV28	medium-sized	TRBJ1-1	TGTGCCAGCAGTAGGAGCGTAGGAGCTTTCTTT	CASSRSVGAFF
NA	TRBV6-5	NA	TRBJ2-1	TGTGCCAGCAGTTACTCACTAGGGTCCTACAATGAGCAGTTCTTC	CASSYSLGSYNEQFF
NA	TRBV6-5	NA	TRBJ2-7	TGTGCCAGCAGCCTCGGGGTGGGGGCAAACTACGAGCAGTACTTC	CASSLGVGANYEQYF
NA	TRBV4-1	NA	TRBJ2-2	TGCGCCAGCGTTAACTTACAGGGCCCGAACACCGGGGAGCTGTTTTTT	CASVNLQGPNTGELFF
NA	TRBV9	NA	TRBJ2-2	TGTGCCAGCAGCGTATGGAGCGGGGAGCTGTTTTTT	CASSVWSGELFF
NA	TRBV7-9	NA	TRBJ1-2	TGTGCCAGCAGCTTCACAGGGTGGAATGGCTACACCTTC	CASSFTGWNGYTF
NA	TRBV6-1	NA	TRBJ1-2	TGTGCCAGCAGTGCACAGCAGGGACTCTATGGCTACACCTTC	CASSAQQGLYGYTF
TRBD2	TRBV7-9	NA	TRBJ2-1	TGTGCCAGCAGCTTACGTCCTAGCGGGATCGATGAGCAGTTCTTC	CASSLRPSGIDEQFF
TRBD1	TRBV9	NA	TRBJ1-1	TGTGCCAGCAGCGTGGGACAAGGGGGCTTGAACACTGAAGCTTTCTTT	CASSVGQGGLNTEAFF
TRBD2	TRBV30	NA	TRBJ2-7	TGTGCCTGGAGCGAAACGGGACTATACGAGCAGTACTTC	CAWSETGLYEQYF
NA	TRBV7-6	NA	TRBJ1-5	TGTGCCAGCAGCTTAGCGGGCGATCAGCCCCAGCATTTT	CASSLAGDQPQHF
NA	TRBV5-1	NA	TRBJ2-1	TGCGCCAGCAGCTTGGATCTAGAAAACAATGAGCAGTTCTTC	CASSLDLENNEQFF
TRBD1	TRBV19	NA	TRBJ2-4	TGTGCCAGCGACGACAGGGGGCAGTCGGACATTCAGTACTTC	CASDDRGQSDIQYF